This T cell receptor beta chain was observed in a study of T-cell reconstitution after alpha-beta-depleted transplantation in children. As for this clonotype: Its antigen is undetermined.

CDR3 length: 14 residues. Looked up from germline, CDR1 is MGHRA and CDR2 is YSYEKL. The V gene end was trimmed by 3 bases and the J gene end by 4 bases; junction bases not matched to a gene: 3. Researchers prepared the TCRbeta library using unique molecular identifiers, the study reports. One entry per CDR3 protein, called by TCRdb with MiXCR from the PCR reads. The sample records 780,000 or so distinct CDR3 sequences, around 15% being singletons. Whole-study results and caveats: Newly generated T cells supplied most T-cell counts and diversity one year post-transplant. Some patients owed their high day-60 TCRbeta diversity to surviving recipient T cells and thymic progenitors. Reportedly, only several hundred clones from non-depleted graft cells drove alpha-beta T-cell counts at about two months.

The sequenced sample was PBMCs, mostly from graft donor cells, obtained 360 days after TCRalphabeta/CD19-depleted stem cell transplant. The chain is built from TRBV4-1 and TRBJ1-5; 7 bases are a match to TRBD1. The receptor was derived from a male patient aged 10 to 17 who had a stem cell transplant for acute lymphoblastic leukemia, so the T cells may come from the graft donor. CDR3 DNA: TGCGCCAGCAGCCAGACAGGGTTAAATCAGCCCCAGCATTTT. The encoded protein is CASSQTGLNQPQHF.